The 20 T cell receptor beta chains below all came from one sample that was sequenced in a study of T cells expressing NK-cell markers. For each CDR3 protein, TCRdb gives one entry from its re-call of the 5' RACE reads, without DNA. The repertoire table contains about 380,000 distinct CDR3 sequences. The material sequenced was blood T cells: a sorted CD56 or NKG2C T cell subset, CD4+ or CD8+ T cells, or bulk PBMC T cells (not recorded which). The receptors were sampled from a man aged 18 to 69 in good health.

The CDR3 here is CASSPTGQNSPLHF. The J gene is TRBJ1-6, the V gene TRBV6-5; TCRdb reports TRBD1, a call that lacks DNA to check it against. CDR1 is MNHEY and CDR2 is SVGAGI in the germline V gene. This CDR3 is built from 14 residues.

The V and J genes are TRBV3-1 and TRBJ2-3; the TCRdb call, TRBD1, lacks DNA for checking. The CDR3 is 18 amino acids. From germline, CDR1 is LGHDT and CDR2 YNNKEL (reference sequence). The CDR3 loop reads CASSPWGVIGGGTDTQYF.

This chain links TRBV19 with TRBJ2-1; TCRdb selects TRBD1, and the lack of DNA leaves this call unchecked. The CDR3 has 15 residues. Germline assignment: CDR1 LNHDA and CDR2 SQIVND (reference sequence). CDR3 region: CASSYGTPTYNEQFF.

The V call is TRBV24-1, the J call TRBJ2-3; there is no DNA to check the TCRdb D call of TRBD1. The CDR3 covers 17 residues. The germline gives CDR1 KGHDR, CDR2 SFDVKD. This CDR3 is CATSDSTEGLAGDTQYF.

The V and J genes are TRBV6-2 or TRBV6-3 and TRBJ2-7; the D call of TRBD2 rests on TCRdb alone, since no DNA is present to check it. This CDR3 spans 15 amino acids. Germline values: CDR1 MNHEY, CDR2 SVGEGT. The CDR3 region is CASREGGLARYEQYF.

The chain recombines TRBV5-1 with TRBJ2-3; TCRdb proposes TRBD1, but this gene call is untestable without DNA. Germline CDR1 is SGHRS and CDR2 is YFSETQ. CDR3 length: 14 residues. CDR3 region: CASSSDRGPNTQYF.

The CDR3: CASSAHRGNTEAFF. This chain joins TRBV7-9 and TRBJ1-1; absent DNA, TCRdb's TRBD1 call cannot be checked. CDR3 length: 14 amino acids. Germline V gene data show CDR1 as SEHNR and CDR2 as FQNEAQ (reference sequence).

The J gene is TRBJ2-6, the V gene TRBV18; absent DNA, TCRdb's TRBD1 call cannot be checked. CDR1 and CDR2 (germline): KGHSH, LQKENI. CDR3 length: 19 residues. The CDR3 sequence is CASSPQMKGSSSGANVLTF.

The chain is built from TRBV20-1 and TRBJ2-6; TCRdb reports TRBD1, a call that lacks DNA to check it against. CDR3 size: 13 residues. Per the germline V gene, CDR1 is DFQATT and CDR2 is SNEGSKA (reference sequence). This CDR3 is CSAFRAGANVLTF.

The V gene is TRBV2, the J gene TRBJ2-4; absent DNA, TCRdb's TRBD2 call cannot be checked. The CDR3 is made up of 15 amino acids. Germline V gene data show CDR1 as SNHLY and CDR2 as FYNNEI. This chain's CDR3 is CASSDPSLDGNIQYF.

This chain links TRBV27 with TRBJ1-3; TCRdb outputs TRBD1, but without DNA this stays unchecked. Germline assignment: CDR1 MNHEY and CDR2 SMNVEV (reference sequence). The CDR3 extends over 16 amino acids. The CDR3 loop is CASSPQGLPSGNTIYF.

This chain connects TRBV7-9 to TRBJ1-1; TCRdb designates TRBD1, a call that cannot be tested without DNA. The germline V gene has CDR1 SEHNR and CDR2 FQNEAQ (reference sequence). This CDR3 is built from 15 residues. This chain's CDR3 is CASSHRQGVDTEAFF.

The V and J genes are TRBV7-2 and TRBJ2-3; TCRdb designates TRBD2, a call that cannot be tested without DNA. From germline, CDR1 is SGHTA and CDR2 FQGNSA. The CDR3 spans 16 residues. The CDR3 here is CASSFPLAGARDTQYF.

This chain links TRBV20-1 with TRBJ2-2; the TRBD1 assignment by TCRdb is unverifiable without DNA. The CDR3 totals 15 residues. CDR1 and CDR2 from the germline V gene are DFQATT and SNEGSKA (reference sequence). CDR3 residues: CSARATGSNTGELFF.

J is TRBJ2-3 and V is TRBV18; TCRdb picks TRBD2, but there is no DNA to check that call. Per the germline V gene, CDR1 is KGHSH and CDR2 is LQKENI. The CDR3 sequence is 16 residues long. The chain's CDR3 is CASSPVRASPTDTQYF.

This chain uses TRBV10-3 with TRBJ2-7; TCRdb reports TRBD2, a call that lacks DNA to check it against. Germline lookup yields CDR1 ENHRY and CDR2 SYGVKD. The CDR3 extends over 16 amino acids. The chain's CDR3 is CAISELTLTSGGEQYF.

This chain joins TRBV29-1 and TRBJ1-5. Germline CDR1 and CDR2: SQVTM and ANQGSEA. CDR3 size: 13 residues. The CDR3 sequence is CSVTYSSNQPQHF.

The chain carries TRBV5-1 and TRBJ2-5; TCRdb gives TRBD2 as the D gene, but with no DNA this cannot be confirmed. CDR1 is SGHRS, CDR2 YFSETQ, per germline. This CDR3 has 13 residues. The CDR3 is CASSRGTKATQYF. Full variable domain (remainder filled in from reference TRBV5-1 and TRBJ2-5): KAGVTQTPRYLIKTRGQQVTLSCSPISGHRSVSWYQQTPGQGLQFLFEYFSETQRNKGNFPGRFSGRQFSNSRSEMNVSTLELGDSALYLCASSRGTKATQYFGPGTRLLVL.

The CDR3 sequence is CAISERGIGEKLFF. V usage is TRBV10-3 and J usage is TRBJ1-4. Germline V gene sequence: CDR1 ENHRY, CDR2 SYGVKD. The CDR3 extends over 14 amino acids.

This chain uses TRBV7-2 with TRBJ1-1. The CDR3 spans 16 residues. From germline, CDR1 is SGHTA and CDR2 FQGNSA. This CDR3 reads CASSWRGGGVITEAFF. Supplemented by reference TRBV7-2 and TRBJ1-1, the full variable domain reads GAGVSQSPSNKVTEKGKDVELRCDPISGHTALYWYRQSLGQGLEFLIYFQGNSAPDKSGLPSDRFSAERTGGSVSTLTIQRTQQEDSAVYLCASSWRGGGVITEAFFGQGTRLTVV.